Given below is one T cell receptor beta chain in context. Its antigen is not known. This sample was included in a study of Ad26.COV2.S vaccination and SARS-CoV-2 variants. Overall study: Ad26.COV2.S was injected intramuscularly once or twice, 56 days apart.

Treatment reported: about 20 received Ad26.COV2.S at low or high dose, single or two shots; 5 received placebo; per-sample allocation not given. Each sample was drawn 63 days after the first injection (of vaccine or placebo). Study outcomes and limitations: Non-spike TCR breadth did not differ much between vaccine and placebo recipients.

Clones were read by immunoSEQ multiplex PCR, and TCRdb kept only the in-frame ones, dropping some. The top ten clones hold about 3.5% of a sample with approximately 410,000 clones, around 89% of them seen once. Germline loops: CDR1 LGHDT, CDR2 YNNKEL (reference sequence). The CDR3 has 14 amino acids. Trimming cost V 5 bases and J 8 bases; bases outside gene matches: 8. The sequences come from peripheral blood, collected in a trial of Ad26.COV2.S vaccine versus placebo. This chain joins TRBV3-1 (or the pseudogene TRBV3-2) and TRBJ1-2, with 10 bases that match TRBD1. The receptor was isolated from a person aged 18-65 years who received the Ad26.COV2.S COVID-19 vaccine or a placebo. The CDR3 region is CASSTSGTGDGYTF. The CDR3, as DNA: TGTGCCAGCAGCACCTCCGGGACAGGGGACGGCTACACCTTC.